The TCR beta chain described here comes from a study of OX40 agonist ivuxolimab in advanced cancers. General observations from the study: Expanded clones were, on average, more numerous among CD8+ T cells than CD4+.

Blood was sampled at baseline, cycle 4 day 1, and cycle 7 day 1. A word on this clone: Its antigen is as yet unknown.

This CDR3 is built from 13 residues. V dropped 10 bases and J dropped 1; count of bases not matched to a gene: 6. Germline CDR1 LNHDA, CDR2 SQIVND (reference sequence). Clones were read by immunoSEQ multiplex PCR, and TCRdb kept only the in-frame ones, dropping some. This sample carries over 40,000 clones, about 86% of them seen once, and the ten largest clones take approximately 0.39%. The sequencing used CD4+ or CD8+ T cells sorted from blood, collected in a trial of the OX40 agonist ivuxolimab. This TCR derives from an adult with an advanced solid tumor such as melanoma, head and neck, liver or kidney cancer. The J gene is TRBJ1-1, the V gene TRBV19; 7 bases fit TRBD1. The CDR3 sequence is CATSTGRNTEAFF. For the CDR3, the DNA is TGTGCCACCTCGACAGGGCGGAACACTGAAGCTTTCTTT. The full variable domain, its missing parts supplied by reference TRBV19 and TRBJ1-1, is DGGITQSPKYLFRKEGQNVTLSCEQNLNHDAMYWYRQDPGQGLRLIYYSQIVNDFQKGDIAEGYSVSREKKESFPLTVTSAQKNPTAFYLCATSTGRNTEAFFGQGTRLTVV.